Here is one T cell receptor (beta chain) with its context. Many counts were recorded for this clonotype. The antigen this receptor binds is unknown. The sample holds no much larger clone one base away, and base qualities are not on file. This record comes from a study of spatial heterogeneity in lung cancer (dated by TCRdb to between 2017 and 2020). Context from the whole study: More beta-chain than alpha-chain transcripts were consistently detected, likely reflecting higher beta-chain transcript abundance. In the raw uncorrected reads, each unique combination of TCR and UMI appeared more than ten times on average. In non-small cell lung cancer, the study quantitatively compared TCR alpha and beta repertoires across several tumor regions, matched nontumor lung, and blood. Nonsynonymous mutation counts, determined by whole-exome sequencing of tumor tissue, were related to features of the TCR repertoire. At surgery, hundreds of tumor regions, around 65 matched nontumor lung samples and fewer than 60 PBMC samples were TCR-sequenced for both alpha and beta chains. Broader findings and caveats from the paper: Additional single-cell paired TCR alpha and beta sequencing was considered necessary to confirm, at a functional level, the hypothesis that regional TCRs recognize regional mutations. Ubiquitous expanded tumor TCRs were detected in blood more often at tumor resection than at routine follow-up.

In light of the paper, this sample's time point label describes: sample taken at primary tumor resection. Without any cell sorting, TCR sequencing was performed on whole RNA extracted either from tumor and nontumor lung tissue or from cryopreserved PBMC samples. Donors were some 67 patients with early-stage, untreated non-small cell lung cancer from the lung TRACERx cohort. A patient was chosen for TCR sequencing only when enough RNA was available from at least two tumor regions. Receptor amplification or capture employed 5' RACE. This sample was sequenced with a NextSeq 500. To allow correction of PCR and sequencing errors, the TCR library protocol tagged every TCR cDNA molecule with a unique molecular identifier. The published analysis was carried out like this. TCR identification, UMI-based error correction and CDR3 extraction were performed with Decombinator tools. Expanded TCRs were defined as those above a frequency of 2 per 1,000, corresponding to the top 1% of the tumor frequency distribution. Renyi diversity was calculated using the R vegan package after each repertoire was subsampled 100 times to 5,000 TCRs. CDR3 similarity networks were built from amino acid triplet string-kernel similarity, connecting CDR3s with pairwise similarity above 0.82. The public reads were reprocessed in TCRdb via fastp at Q25 and MiXCR, keeping in-frame beta chains. A single entry per CDR3 protein holds the most common genes and DNA from its merged rows. The V and J calls and clone size come from TCRdb's table, not from the authors' own analysis. This sample is represented by tens of thousands of distinct CDR3 sequences; about 12% of them were singletons. Over 40% of the sample is in the top ten clones.

The germline V gene (reference sequence) yields SGHKS for CDR1 and YYEKEE for CDR2. The junction shows trimming of 0 bases on V and 1 base on J, plus 8 bases between the germline ends. From cysteine to phenylalanine, the CDR3 is 14 amino acids long. The entry retains the CDR3 DNA only, 42 bases that are in frame from base 1. This chain is built from TRBV5-5 and TRBJ2-7; there is no confident call for the D gene. Sequenced here: PBMCs, sampled at surgery. The sequence was collected from a male donor with early-stage non-small cell lung cancer. The bases read TGTGCCAGCAGCTTGGCTACACTATCCTACGAGCAGTACTTC. This codes for CASSLATLSYEQYF. Extended through the reference TRBV5-5 and TRBJ2-7 proteins, this CDR3 yields the full variable domain: DAGVTQSPTHLIKTRGQQVTLRCSPISGHKSVSWYQQVLGQGPQFIFQYYEKEERGRGNFPDRFSARQFPNYSSELNVNALLLGDSALYLCASSLATLSYEQYFGPGTRLTVT.